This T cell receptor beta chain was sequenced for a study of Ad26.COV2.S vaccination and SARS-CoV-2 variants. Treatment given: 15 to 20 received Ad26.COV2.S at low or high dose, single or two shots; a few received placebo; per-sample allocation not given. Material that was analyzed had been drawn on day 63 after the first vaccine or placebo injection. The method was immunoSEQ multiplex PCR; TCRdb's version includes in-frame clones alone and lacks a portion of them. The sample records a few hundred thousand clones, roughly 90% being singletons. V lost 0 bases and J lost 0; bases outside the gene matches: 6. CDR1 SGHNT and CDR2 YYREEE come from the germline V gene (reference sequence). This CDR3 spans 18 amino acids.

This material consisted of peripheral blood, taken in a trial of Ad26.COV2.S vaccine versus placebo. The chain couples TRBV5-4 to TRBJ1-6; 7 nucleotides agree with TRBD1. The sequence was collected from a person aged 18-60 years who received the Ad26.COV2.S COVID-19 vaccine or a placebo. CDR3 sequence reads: CASSLAGTVSSYNSPLHF. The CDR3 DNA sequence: TGTGCCAGCAGCTTGGCCGGGACAGTGAGCTCCTATAATTCACCCCTCCACTTT.